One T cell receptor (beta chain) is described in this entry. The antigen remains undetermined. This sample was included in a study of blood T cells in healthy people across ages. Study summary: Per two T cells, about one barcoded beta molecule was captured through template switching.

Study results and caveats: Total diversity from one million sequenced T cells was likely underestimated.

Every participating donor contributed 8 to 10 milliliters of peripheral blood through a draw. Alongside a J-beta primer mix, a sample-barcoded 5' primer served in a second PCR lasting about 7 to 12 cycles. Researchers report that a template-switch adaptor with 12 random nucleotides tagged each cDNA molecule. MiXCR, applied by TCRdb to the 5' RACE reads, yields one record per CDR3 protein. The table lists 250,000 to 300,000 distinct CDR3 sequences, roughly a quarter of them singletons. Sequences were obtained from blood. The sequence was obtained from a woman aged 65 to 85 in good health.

CDR3 amino acids: CASSLGASGNQETQYF. The CDR3 region has the DNA TGCGCCAGCAGCTTGGGCGCTAGCGGGAACCAAGAGACCCAGTACTTC. The chain couples TRBV5-1 to TRBJ2-5, with 9 bases matching TRBD2. Germline values: CDR1 SGHRS, CDR2 YFSETQ. CDR3 length equals 16 residues. V dropped 0 bases and J dropped 0; count of bases not matched to a gene: 3.